This record covers a single T cell receptor beta chain. Its antigen remains unidentified. Base-call qualities are not available, and no considerably larger clone is one nucleotide away. The data stem from a study of blood T cell repertoires in COVID-19 (dated by TCRdb to the early 2020s). Notes on the research overall: The collaborator samples originated in the United States, Italy and Spain and spanned the acute and convalescent phases of COVID-19. Sample metadata almost always included a de-identified subject ID, COVID-19 status, age in years and sex. The prospective study material was composed of cDNA or gDNA derived from T cells, B-cell-depleted T cells, or PBMCs. The samples were drawn from two sources: the first 160 participants of the ongoing ImmuneRACE study, and 1,200 or so subjects contributed by 6 global collaborators. The repertoires were released in a freely available public database meant as a resource for research on the immune response to SARS-CoV-2. Subjects who had been exposed to COVID-19, were actively infected with it, or had recovered from it provided the deeply sampled blood TCRbeta repertoires that made up the dataset. HLA class I and class II types, where available, came from metadata supplied by the sample provider rather than from assay-based typing. General conclusions and limits of the study: Clinical and demographic metadata were provided uncurated, with the amount varying by source and participant.

Each collaborating institution followed its own protocols to collect whole blood in K2EDTA tubes. Collaborator samples were shipped for TCRbeta analysis as frozen whole blood, isolated PBMCs, or DNA extracted from either sample type. TCRbeta CDR3 regions were amplified from genomic DNA by means of the immunoSEQ Assay, a bias-controlled multiplex PCR. Concerning the study's data processing: The number of nucleated cells in each sample was estimated from the amplification of reference gene primers within the assay. To quantify the absolute abundance of each unique TCRbeta CDR3 rearrangement, sequence reads were collapsed and filtered. For each sample, productive Simpson clonality was calculated by taking the square root of Simpson's diversity index across productive rearrangements. The source is immuneACCESS, and TCRdb retained only in-frame sequences with V and J called. Part of the clones is not carried over; for the studies checked, unresolved V genes explain less than half of this, and the remainder is unexplained. Clonal size and the V and J genes are those of that table, whereas D and trimming came from the DNA. The sample records some 150,000 clones, almost 90% of which are singletons. The biggest ten clones account for about 2% of the sample.

V lost 5 bases and J lost 5 bases; the stretch between them is 10 bases long. The CDR3 goes from the cysteine to the phenylalanine over 13 residues. Only the CDR3 DNA is retained, 39 bases long and in frame from the first base. Looking up the germline V gene yields CDR1 SGHRS and CDR2 YFSETQ. The TCR originated in a human donor in a cohort sampled during active COVID-19. The rearranged chain carries TRBV5-1 and TRBJ1-4, with a tentative D gene TRBD1 over 5 matching bases. Material for sequencing was peripheral blood. This receptor has the CDR3 CASSIQGNEKLFF. In nucleotide form, the sequence is TGCGCCAGCAGTATCCAGGGAAATGAAAAACTGTTTTTT.